What follows describes a single T cell receptor (beta chain). The data originate from a study of blood T cell repertoires in COVID-19. Looking at the study overall: From the United States, Italy and Spain came samples of acute and convalescent COVID-19. PBMCs, B-cell-depleted T cells, or T cells provided the cDNA or gDNA that made up the material.

Per the original data handling: Amplification with reference gene primers provided the estimates of nucleated cell counts. Repertoires were generated with immunoSEQ multiplex PCR, while TCRdb's copy carries only in-frame clones and drops some. V, J and clone size reflect that table, while D and trimming were determined from the DNA. Counted here are under 250,000 clones, 60% to 85% occurring once; the ten biggest clones make up around 5.1%. The CDR3 loop spans 16 amino acids. CDR1 SGHRS and CDR2 YFSETQ come from the germline V gene. V lost 0 bases to trimming and J lost 2 bases; unmatched junction nucleotides: 5.

The receptor was derived from a woman in her 70s with acute or convalescent COVID-19. The chain joins TRBV5-1 to TRBJ2-5; the match to TRBD2 covers 9 bases. The sequenced material came from peripheral blood. This CDR3 is CASSLALAGRQETQYF. CDR3 nucleotide sequence: TGCGCCAGCAGCTTGGCACTAGCGGGTAGACAAGAGACCCAGTACTTC.